This TCR beta chain was profiled in a study of blood T cell repertoires in COVID-19 (dated by TCRdb to the early 2020s). For the study in its entirety: The collaborator samples originated in the United States, Italy and Spain and spanned the acute and convalescent phases of COVID-19. The dataset comprised deeply sampled blood TCRbeta repertoires from subjects exposed to, actively infected with, or recovered from COVID-19. Samples were obtained from the ongoing ImmuneRACE study (first 160 participants) and from 1,254 subjects provided by 6 global collaborators. A freely available public database, intended as a resource for researchers studying the immune response to SARS-CoV-2, is where the repertoires were released. The prospective study material was composed of cDNA or gDNA derived from T cells, B-cell-depleted T cells, or PBMCs. A de-identified subject ID, COVID-19 status, age in years and sex were almost always included in the sample metadata. Where HLA class I and class II types were available, the types were taken from metadata supplied by the sample provider, not from assay-based typing. The full study reports these points: Clinical and demographic metadata were provided uncurated, with the amount varying by source and participant.

Trimming removed 5 bases from V and 5 bases from J; the gene matches leave 2 bases unexplained. For CDR1 and CDR2, the germline V gene (reference sequence) lists MNHEY and SMNVEV. The CDR3 runs 14 amino acids, cysteine and phenylalanine included. Just the 42-base CDR3 DNA is kept, in frame starting at base 1. TCRbeta CDR3 regions were amplified from genomic DNA using the immunoSEQ Assay, a bias-controlled multiplex PCR. In the source study's methods: The number of nucleated cells in each sample was estimated from the amplification of reference gene primers within the assay. To quantify the absolute abundance of each unique TCRbeta CDR3 rearrangement, sequence reads were collapsed and filtered. For each sample, productive Simpson clonality was calculated as the square root of Simpson's diversity index across productive rearrangements. Held by TCRdb, this immuneACCESS table contains in-frame sequences only and omits some clones. Under half of the omission traces to an unresolved V gene where checked; the cause of the rest is unknown. Clonal size and the V and J genes are those of that table, whereas D and trimming came from the DNA. Across this sample there are about 39,000 clones, with 80% to 90% seen only once. About 9% of the sample lies in the top ten.

On this clone: The antigen it recognizes is unknown. No qualities accompany the bases; no much larger clone lies one base away.

Whole blood was collected in K2EDTA tubes by collaborating institutions according to the institutions' own protocols. For TCRbeta analysis, collaborators shipped samples in one of three forms: frozen whole blood, isolated PBMCs, or DNA extracted from either of those sample types. The sequence was obtained from a man aged 60 to 69 in a cohort sampled during active COVID-19. The chain is made from TRBV27 and TRBJ2-3, with 12 bases aligning to TRBD2. Sequences were obtained from peripheral blood. CDR3 reads: CASSPGLAGDTQYF. DNA sequence: TGTGCCAGCAGTCCGGGACTAGCGGGAGATACGCAGTATTTT.